Below, 24 T cell receptor beta chains from the same sample are listed, as sequenced in a study of blood T cells in healthy people across ages. Primed by a sample-barcoded 5' primer and a J-beta primer mix, a second PCR proceeded for about 6 to 12 cycles. TCRdb re-analysed the 5' RACE reads in MiXCR, keeping a single row per CDR3 protein. The data show some 1,000,000 distinct CDR3 sequences, approximately 25% seen once. In addition, the sample was reused for a study of T cells of mothers and their children.

The specimen was blood. The receptors were gathered from a girl aged 2-15 years in good health.

This clonotype was counted only a few times. The chain is built from TRBV4-3 and TRBJ1-3; tentative D call: TRBD1 (5 bases). Deletions cut 0 bases from V and 4 bases from J, with 7 bases between. The CDR3 sequence is 14 residues long. The germline CDR1 and CDR2 sequences are LGHNA and YSLEER. CDR3: CASSQERGGNTIYF. CDR3 coding DNA: TGCGCCAGCAGCCAAGAGAGGGGCGGAAACACCATATATTTT.

V gene TRBV21-1 combines with J gene TRBJ2-2; the table gives TRBD1 as D, unverified against the DNA. TRBV21-1 is flagged as a pseudogene. This CDR3 is built from 16 residues. The CDR3 DNA reads TGTGCCAGCAGCCGCACCCCCGGACGGAACACCGGGGAGCTGTTTTTT. It yields the protein CASSRTPGRNTGELFF.

The chain is built from TRBV3-1 and TRBJ2-2; 8 bases map to TRBD2. Germline CDR1 is LGHDT and CDR2 is YNNKEL (reference sequence). V lost 4 bases and J lost 6; bases outside the gene matches: 4. CDR3 length equals 14 residues. The DNA of the CDR3 is TGTGCCAGCAGCCTCTCCGGGGGGGCCGGGGAGCTGTTTTTT. It codes for CASSLSGGAGELFF.

This clonotype was counted once. The J gene is TRBJ2-4, the V gene TRBV7-2; 10 bases are shared with TRBD2. Germline V gene sequence: CDR1 SGHTA, CDR2 FQGNSA. This CDR3 contains 14 residues. Germline trimming cut 8 bases from V and 8 bases from J; bases unmatched to any gene: 9. CDR3 sequence: CASGQAGGADIQYF. The CDR3 DNA follows: TGTGCCAGCGGACAAGCGGGAGGGGCGGACATTCAGTACTTC.

V and J are TRBV7-9 and TRBJ2-5; 7 positions agree with TRBD2. This CDR3 is built from 14 residues. V was pared by 2 bases and J by 5 bases, with 5 bases of the junction left unmatched. CDR1 and CDR2 from the germline V gene are SEHNR and FQNEAQ (reference sequence). CDR3 nucleotides: TGTGCCAGCAGCTTAACCCTAGCGGTGGAGACCCAGTACTTC. Amino acids: CASSLTLAVETQYF. Variable domain in full (rest from reference TRBV7-9 and TRBJ2-5): DTGVSQNPRHKITKRGQNVTFRCDPISEHNRLYWYRQTLGQGPEFLTYFQNEAQLEKSRLLSDRFSAERPKGSFSTLEIQRTEQGDSAMYLCASSLTLAVETQYFGPGTRLLVL.

This clonotype has only a few counts. The chain has TRBV12-3 or TRBV12-4 and TRBJ1-1; the D is unclear. The CDR3 loop spans 14 amino acids. The V end lost 7 bases, the J end lost 2 bases, and 14 bases lay between the germline ends. Here the CDR3 reads CASTPVGSNTEAFF. Written as DNA, the CDR3 is TGTGCCAGCACCCCGGTGGGATCTAACACTGAAGCTTTCTTT.

This clonotype came up a few times. This rearrangement joins TRBV4-1 to TRBJ2-5, with D maybe TRBD2 (6 bases). The germline V gene encodes CDR1 MGHRA and CDR2 YSYEKL. This CDR3 is 15 amino acids long. Trimming removed 0 bases at V and 5 bases at J, with 13 bases between. The CDR3 nucleotides read TGCGCCAGCAGCCAAGATTCGTGGGGGGAGGAGACCCAGTACTTC. It translates to CASSQDSWGEETQYF.

In DNA form, the CDR3 reads TGTGCCAGCAGCCAAGGGATGGCGGGGGGGATGGATGAGCAGTTCTTC. The encoded protein is CASSQGMAGGMDEQFF. The V call is TRBV4-2, the J call TRBJ2-1; 9 bases are a match to TRBD2. CDR3 length: 16 residues. Germline V gene lookup returns CDR1 LGHNA and CDR2 YNFKEQ. With V trimmed by 1 base and J by 8 bases, 9 bases remained unmatched.

This clonotype has just a few counts. CDR3 amino acids: CASSYLREETQYF. CDR3 nucleotides: TGTGCCAGCAGTTATCTCAGGGAAGAGACCCAGTACTTC. The chain recombines TRBV6-5 with TRBJ2-5; D perhaps matches TRBD1 (5 bases). The CDR3 consists of 13 residues. V was trimmed by 3 bases and J by 3 bases, leaving 8 bases between them. Germline V lookup: CDR1 MNHEY, CDR2 SVGAGI.

This clonotype was found a few times. The rearrangement uses TRBV4-1 and TRBJ1-5; D uncertain. The V gene's germline CDR1 is MGHRA and CDR2 YSYEKL. Trimming took 1 base from V and 0 from J, leaving 7 bases between them. CDR3 length equals 15 residues. The CDR3 DNA reads TGCGCCAGCAGCCAAGCTGGGGATAGCAATCAGCCCCAGCATTTT. It is translated as CASSQAGDSNQPQHF.

This clonotype was counted only a few times. The chain links TRBV2 to TRBJ2-5; D not resolved. The CDR3 extends over 14 amino acids. Germline V gene data show CDR1 as SNHLY and CDR2 as FYNNEI. Deletions cut 6 bases from V and 5 bases from J, with 16 bases between. CDR3 in amino acids: CASRADRNRETQYF. For the CDR3, the DNA is TGTGCCAGCAGGGCCGACCGAAATCGGGAGACCCAGTACTTC.

CDR3 coding DNA: TGCAGCGATTCGGAAGCTTTCTTT. Residues: CSDSEAFF. The chain uses TRBV29-1 and TRBJ1-1, with D unresolved. The V gene lost 7 bases and the J gene lost 8 bases, with 5 bases spanning the gap. The CDR3 runs to 8 residues. In germline, CDR1 is SQVTM, CDR2 ANQGSEA.

The rearrangement joins TRBV28 to TRBJ2-7, with D possibly TRBD1 on 5 matching bases. The CDR3 totals 12 residues. In germline, CDR1 is MDHEN, CDR2 SYDVKM. Trimming stripped 3 bases from V and 6 bases from J, with 9 bases between. The CDR3 spells CASSFLGAEQYF. In DNA form, the CDR3 reads TGTGCCAGCAGTTTTCTTGGGGCCGAGCAGTACTTC.

This clonotype was counted at least ten times. This chain connects TRBV12-3 or TRBV12-4 to TRBJ2-5; D perhaps matches TRBD2 (6 bases). V was shortened by 7 bases and J by 4 bases, with 16 bases between the two germline ends. This CDR3 contains 14 residues. CDR3 sequence (DNA): TGTGCCAGCAAGGAGGGGTCCACCGGAGAGACCCAGTACTTC. Translated, it gives CASKEGSTGETQYF.

The chain uses TRBV11-2 and TRBJ2-3, with a possible D match to TRBD1 (7 bases). Germline-derived CDR1 and CDR2 are SGHAT and FQNNGV. Trimming stripped 1 base from V and 1 base from J, with 21 bases between. The CDR3 has 19 amino acids. The CDR3 sequence is CASSLVRFSEGAGTDTQYF. CDR3 DNA sequence: TGTGCCAGCAGCTTAGTTCGTTTCTCGGAGGGGGCTGGCACAGATACGCAGTATTTT. Using reference TRBV11-2 and TRBJ2-3 for the parts outside the CDR3, the full variable domain is EAGVAQSPRYKIIEKRQSVAFWCNPISGHATLYWYQQILGQGPKLLIQFQNNGVVDDSQLPKDRFSAERLKGVDSTLKIQPAKLEDSAVYLCASSLVRFSEGAGTDTQYFGPGTRLTVL.

This clonotype has more than one count but fewer than ten. The J gene is TRBJ2-7, the V gene TRBV29-1; a possible D gene is TRBD1 (6 bases). The germline V and J ends were trimmed by 3 bases and 5 bases, with 14 bases remaining between them. From germline, CDR1 is SQVTM and CDR2 ANQGSEA. This CDR3 spans 13 amino acids. The CDR3 sequence is CSVEAGDMNEQYF. CDR3 DNA sequence: TGCAGCGTTGAGGCAGGGGATATGAACGAGCAGTACTTC.

Turning to this clonotype: Germline and junction disagree at one end, which may indicate a read error. The chain recombines TRBV20-1 with TRBJ2-5; 7 nucleotides match TRBD2. The CDR3 contains 15 residues. From germline, CDR1 is DFQATT and CDR2 SNEGSKA (reference sequence). CDR3 DNA sequence: TGCGGTGCTAGTGTAGCGGGTAACTTCCAAGAGACCCAGTACTTC. It translates to CGASVAGNFQETQYF.

The gene calls are TRBV12-3 or TRBV12-4 and TRBJ1-5, with a possible D match to TRBD1 (6 bases). V was trimmed by 5 bases and J by 9 bases, leaving 17 bases between them. The CDR3 contains 14 residues. CDR3 amino acids: CASSNTGIGTPQHF. Written as DNA, the CDR3 is TGTGCCAGCAGTAATACAGGGATTGGTACGCCCCAGCATTTT.

To note about this clonotype: The junction does not match germline at one end; this may be a read error. The chain links TRBV24-1 to TRBJ2-2; D unresolved. CDR1 and CDR2 (germline): KGHDR, SFDVKD. The CDR3 extends over 16 amino acids. CDR3 in amino acids: CATSDLPLTNAGELFF. The CDR3 nucleotides are TGTGCCACCAGTGATCTCCCCCTAACGAACGCCGGGGAGCTGTTTTTT.

This clonotype was seen once. The chain uses TRBV7-2 and TRBJ2-1; D is undetermined. This CDR3 has 15 amino acids. CDR1 is SGHTA, CDR2 FQGNSA, per germline. V was pared by 4 bases and J by 10 bases, with 20 bases between. CDR3 in DNA: TGTGCCAGCAGCTGGTTTGTCGGCTGGGCGAACGAGCAGTTCTTC. Translated, it gives CASSWFVGWANEQFF. Complete variable domain (other parts from reference TRBV7-2 and TRBJ2-1): GAGVSQSPSNKVTEKGKDVELRCDPISGHTALYWYRQSLGQGLEFLIYFQGNSAPDKSGLPSDRFSAERTGGSVSTLTIQRTQQEDSAVYLCASSWFVGWANEQFFGPGTRLTVL.

This chain joins TRBV11-1 and TRBJ2-1, with D possibly matching TRBD2 (7 bases). CDR3 length equals 16 residues. V gave up 3 bases and J gave up 8 bases, with 20 bases separating them. The germline CDR1 and CDR2 sequences are SGHAT and FQDESV (reference sequence). DNA of the CDR3: TGTGCCAGCAGCTTCGGTCTTCCGGGGGGCCAGGATGAGCAGTTCTTC. Translation gives CASSFGLPGGQDEQFF.

The chain is built from TRBV4-3 and TRBJ2-2; no reliable D call. This CDR3 comprises 12 residues. Looked up from germline, CDR1 is LGHNA and CDR2 is YSLEER. V was trimmed by 4 bases and J by 7 bases, leaving 7 bases between them. The CDR3 region is CASSRIVGELFF. CDR3 DNA: TGCGCCAGCAGCCGTATTGTCGGGGAGCTGTTTTTT.

The genes are TRBV29-1 and TRBJ2-7, with D perhaps TRBD1 or TRBD2 (5 bases each). Trimming removed 4 bases from V and 5 bases from J, with 15 bases in between. Per the germline V gene, CDR1 is SQVTM and CDR2 is ANQGSEA. CDR3 length equals 13 residues. Here the CDR3 reads CSVAGRVTHEQYF. The CDR3 region has the DNA TGCAGCGTTGCAGGGCGGGTGACCCACGAGCAGTACTTC.

This clonotype was observed a handful of times. V is TRBV3-1 and J is TRBJ2-2; 7 bases fit TRBD1. The length of the CDR3 is 15 residues. Germline V gene data show CDR1 as LGHDT and CDR2 as YNNKEL (reference sequence). V shed 3 bases, J shed 5 bases, and the junction held 6 bases outside the gene matches. The DNA for the CDR3 is TGTGCCAGCAGCCACTGGGACAGACAAACCGGGGAGCTGTTTTTT. Translating gives CASSHWDRQTGELFF.